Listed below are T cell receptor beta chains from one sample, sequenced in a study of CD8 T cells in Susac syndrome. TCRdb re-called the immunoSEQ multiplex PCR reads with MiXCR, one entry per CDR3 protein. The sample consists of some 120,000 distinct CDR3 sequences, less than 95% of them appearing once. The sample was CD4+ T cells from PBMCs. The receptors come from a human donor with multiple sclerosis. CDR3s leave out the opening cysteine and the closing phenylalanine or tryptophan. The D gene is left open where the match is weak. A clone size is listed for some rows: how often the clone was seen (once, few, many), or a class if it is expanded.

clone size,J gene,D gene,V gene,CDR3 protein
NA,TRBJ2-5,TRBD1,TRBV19,ASSSGTGASWTQY
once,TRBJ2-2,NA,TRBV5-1,ASSLAWANTGELF
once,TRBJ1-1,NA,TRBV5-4,ASTFNSGRAF
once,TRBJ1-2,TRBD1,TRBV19,ASSIGGQGAPGYT
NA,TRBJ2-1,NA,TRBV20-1,SATPPLGRHNEQF
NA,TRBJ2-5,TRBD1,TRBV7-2,ASSLRDRGKETQY
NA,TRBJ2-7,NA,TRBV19,ASSISDPGDEQY
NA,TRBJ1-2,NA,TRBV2,ASSEALPGSYGYT
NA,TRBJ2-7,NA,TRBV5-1,ASSPAPLDSYEQY
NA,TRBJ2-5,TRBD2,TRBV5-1,ASMGGRSDETQY
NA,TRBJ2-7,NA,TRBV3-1,ASSQAGDGGGYEQY
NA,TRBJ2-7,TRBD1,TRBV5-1,ASSSTGLNYEQY
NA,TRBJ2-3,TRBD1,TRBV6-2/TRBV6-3,ASSSGQGTDTQY
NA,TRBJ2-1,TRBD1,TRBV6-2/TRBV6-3,ASSYDPGTVFHEQF
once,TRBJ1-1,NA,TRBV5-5,ASSLFQGARSTEAF
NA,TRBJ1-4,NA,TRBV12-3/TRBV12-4,ASSGPTAATNEKLF
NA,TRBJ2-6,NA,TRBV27,ASTSSSGANVLT
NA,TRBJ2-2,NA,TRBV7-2,ASSVGGSNTGELF
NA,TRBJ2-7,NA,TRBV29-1,SVAGSLNYEQY
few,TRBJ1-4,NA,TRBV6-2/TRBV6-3,ASSYGSGMEEKLF
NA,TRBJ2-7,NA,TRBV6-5,ASRPARGTSYEQY
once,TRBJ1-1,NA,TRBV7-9,ASSSRGVNTEAF
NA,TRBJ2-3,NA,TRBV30,AWSIGAADTQY
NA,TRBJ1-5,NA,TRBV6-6,ASSTSGQGAKPQH
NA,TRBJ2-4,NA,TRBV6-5,ASRVTGGNIQY
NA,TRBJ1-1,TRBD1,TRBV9,ASSVGRPGQGFHTEAF
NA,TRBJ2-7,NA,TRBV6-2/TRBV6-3,ASSSISPGPYHEQY
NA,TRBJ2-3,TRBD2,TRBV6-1,ASSPQVAGGSDTQY
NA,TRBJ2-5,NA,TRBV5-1,ASSLNPGVQETQY
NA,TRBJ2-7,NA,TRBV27,ASSSQVVGYEQY
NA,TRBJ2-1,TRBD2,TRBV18,ASSPSSGSMDEQF
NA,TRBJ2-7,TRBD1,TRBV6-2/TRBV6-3,ASRPSSGTGAHREQY
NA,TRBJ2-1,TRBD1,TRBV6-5,ASSYRPGQGGEQF
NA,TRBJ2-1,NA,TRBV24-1,ATSDPSRAPYNEQF
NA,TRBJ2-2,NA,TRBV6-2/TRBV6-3,ASTPGGVGTGELF
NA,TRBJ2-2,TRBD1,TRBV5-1,AGCPGTGGTGELF
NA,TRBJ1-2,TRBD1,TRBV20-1,SARGARTGGNYGYT
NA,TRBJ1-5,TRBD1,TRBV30,AWSVQRTGGPYSNQPQH
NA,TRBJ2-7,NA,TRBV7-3,ASSRNGGEQY
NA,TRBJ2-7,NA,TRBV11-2,ASSRRAASYEQY
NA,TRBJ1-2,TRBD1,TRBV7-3,ASSPGTGGHGYT
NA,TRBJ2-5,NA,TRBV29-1,SVGRDQQETQY
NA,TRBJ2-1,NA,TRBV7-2,ASSFGGTYNEQF